This T cell receptor beta chain derives from a study of blood T cell repertoires in COVID-19. At the level of the study: Some COVID-19 samples were acute and others convalescent; all came from the United States, Italy and Spain. T cells, B-cell-depleted T cells, or PBMCs provided the cDNA or gDNA that served as material.

The germline CDR1 and CDR2 sequences are KGHSH and LQKENI. With 2 bases removed from V and 0 bases from J, the gap between germline ends came to 7 bases. The CDR3 runs 14 residues. In the source study's methods: Amplification of reference gene primers was used by the study to estimate nucleated cell counts. Clones were sequenced by immunoSEQ multiplex PCR, and TCRdb holds only the in-frame ones, with some missing. The DNA gave D and trimming, while V, J and clone size come from that table. The table includes around 250,000 clones, about 89% detected once. This chain joins TRBV18 and TRBJ1-1; D unclear. This sequence originates from a man aged 35-49 years with active or convalescent COVID-19. The sequenced sample was peripheral blood. DNA for the CDR3: TGTGCCAGCTCACCATCAGTTTTGAACACTGAAGCTTTCTTT. This sequence encodes CASSPSVLNTEAFF.